This T cell receptor (beta chain) was found in a study of blood T cell repertoires in COVID-19 (dated by TCRdb to the early 2020s). Background for the entire study: Samples covering the acute and convalescent phases of COVID-19 were provided by collaborators in the United States, Italy and Spain. The repertoires were made available in a free public database intended to serve as a resource for research on the immune response to SARS-CoV-2. The samples were drawn from two sources: the first 160 participants of the ongoing ImmuneRACE study, and 950 to 1,500 subjects contributed by 6 global collaborators. Subjects who had been exposed to COVID-19, were actively infected with it, or had recovered from it provided the deeply sampled blood TCRbeta repertoires that made up the dataset. The prospective study material was composed of cDNA or gDNA derived from T cells, B-cell-depleted T cells, or PBMCs. Sample metadata almost always included a de-identified subject ID, COVID-19 status, age in years and sex. Where available, HLA class I and class II types were obtained from metadata supplied by the sample provider rather than from assay-based typing.

In Seattle, one collaborating source enrolled patients while the infection was active and tracked those patients longitudinally over the course of disease. Collaborating institutions collected whole blood in K2EDTA tubes following their own protocols. For TCRbeta analysis, collaborators shipped samples in one of three forms: frozen whole blood, isolated PBMCs, or DNA extracted from either of those sample types. In the case of this clone: This receptor's antigen is unknown. Qualities for individual bases were not recorded, and no much larger clone is one base off.

The immunoSEQ Assay, a bias-controlled multiplex PCR, was used to amplify TCRbeta CDR3 regions from genomic DNA. In the original analysis: Nucleated cell counts per sample were estimated from amplification of reference gene primers within the assay. To quantify the absolute abundance of each unique TCRbeta CDR3 rearrangement, sequence reads were collapsed and filtered. For each sample, productive Simpson clonality was calculated as the square root of Simpson's diversity index over productive rearrangements. In its TCRdb copy, this immuneACCESS table keeps in-frame sequences only and misses some clones. Where compared with another copy, unresolved V genes explain less than half of these, and the others have no known cause. From that table come the V and J calls and clone size; the DNA was used to work out D and trimming. The sample profile shows some 200,000 clones; roughly 92% of them were found once. The biggest ten clones account for roughly 0.76% of the sample.

The research as a whole found: The amount of clinical and demographic metadata varied by source and participant and was provided uncurated.

Cut back by 3 bases and 3 bases, the V and J ends lie 4 bases apart. Per the germline V gene (reference sequence), LGHDT is the CDR1 and YNNKEL is the CDR2. From the cysteine through the phenylalanine, the CDR3 covers 12 amino acids. Of the read, only the CDR3 DNA is kept; its 36 bases are in frame from base 1. The sequence is built from TRBV3-1 (or the pseudogene TRBV3-2) and TRBJ2-3, with an unclear D gene assignment. Specimen: peripheral blood. The receptor was derived from a man aged 25-45 years with COVID-19, enrolled during active disease. The nucleotide sequence is TGTGCCAGCAGCCAGTCTACAGATACGCAGTATTTT. Its coded protein is CASSQSTDTQYF.